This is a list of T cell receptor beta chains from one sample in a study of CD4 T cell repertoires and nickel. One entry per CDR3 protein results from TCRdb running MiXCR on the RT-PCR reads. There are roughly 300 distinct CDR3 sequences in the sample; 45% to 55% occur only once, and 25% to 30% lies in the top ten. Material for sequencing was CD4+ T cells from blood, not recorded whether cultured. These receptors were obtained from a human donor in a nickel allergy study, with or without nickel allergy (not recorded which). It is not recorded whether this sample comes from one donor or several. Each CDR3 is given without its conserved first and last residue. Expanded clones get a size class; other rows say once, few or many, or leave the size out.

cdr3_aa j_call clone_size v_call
SVGNIEAF TRBJ1-1 - TRBV29-1
AWGSFHGETQY TRBJ2-5 - TRBV30
ASSFGRVNEKLF TRBJ1-4 - TRBV7-3
ASSSDVRPHEQY TRBJ2-7 once TRBV11-3
ASSLRPRGSGANVLT TRBJ2-6 - TRBV7-9
SVRDSPGNTIY TRBJ1-3 - TRBV29-1
ASSVNRGGNQPQH TRBJ1-5 few TRBV11-2
ATSARYGSGANVLT TRBJ2-6 few TRBV15
ASSFSKDGYT TRBJ1-2 few TRBV12-3/TRBV12-4
ASSSHRDMNTEAF TRBJ1-1 hyperexpanded TRBV28
ASSFTGAGEQY TRBJ2-7 - TRBV7-2
ASSGTGWDSPLH TRBJ1-6 - TRBV7-2
ASSLNRGLYEKLF TRBJ1-4 - TRBV28
AWSVGLPGTEAF TRBJ1-1 - TRBV30
ASSFTGTGDYQPQH TRBJ1-5 - TRBV4-1
ATRQGSSTDTQY TRBJ2-3 - TRBV10-3
ASSQLGTGELNQPQH TRBJ1-5 hyperexpanded TRBV4-2
AWSPFATEAF TRBJ1-1 - TRBV30